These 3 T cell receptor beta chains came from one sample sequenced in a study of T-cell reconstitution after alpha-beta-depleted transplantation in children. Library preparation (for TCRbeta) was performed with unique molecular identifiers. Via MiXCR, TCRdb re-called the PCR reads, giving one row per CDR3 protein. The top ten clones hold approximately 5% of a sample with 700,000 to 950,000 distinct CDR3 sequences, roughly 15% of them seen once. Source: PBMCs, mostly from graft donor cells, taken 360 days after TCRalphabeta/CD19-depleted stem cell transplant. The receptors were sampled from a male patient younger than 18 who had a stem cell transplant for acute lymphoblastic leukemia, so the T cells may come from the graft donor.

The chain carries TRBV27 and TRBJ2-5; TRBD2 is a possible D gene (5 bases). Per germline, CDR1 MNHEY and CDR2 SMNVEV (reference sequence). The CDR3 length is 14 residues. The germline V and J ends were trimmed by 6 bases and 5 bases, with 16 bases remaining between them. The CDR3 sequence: CASSGLETMETQYF. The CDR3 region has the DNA TGTGCCAGCAGCGGACTGGAAACTATGGAGACCCAGTACTTC.

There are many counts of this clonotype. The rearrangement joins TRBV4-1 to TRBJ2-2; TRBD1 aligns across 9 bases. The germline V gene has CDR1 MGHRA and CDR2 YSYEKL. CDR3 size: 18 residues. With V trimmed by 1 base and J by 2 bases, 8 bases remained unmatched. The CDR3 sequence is CASSQGLNRGPNTGELFF. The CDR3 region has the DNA TGCGCCAGCAGCCAAGGGCTCAACAGGGGGCCTAACACCGGGGAGCTGTTTTTT.

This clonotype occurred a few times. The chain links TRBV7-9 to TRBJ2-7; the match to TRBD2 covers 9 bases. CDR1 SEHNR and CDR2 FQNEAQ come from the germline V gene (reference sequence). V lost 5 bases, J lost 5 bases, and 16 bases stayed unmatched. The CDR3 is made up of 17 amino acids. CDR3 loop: CASSRLWREGTEDEQYF. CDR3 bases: TGTGCCAGCAGCCGCCTTTGGCGGGAGGGGACAGAAGACGAGCAGTACTTC.